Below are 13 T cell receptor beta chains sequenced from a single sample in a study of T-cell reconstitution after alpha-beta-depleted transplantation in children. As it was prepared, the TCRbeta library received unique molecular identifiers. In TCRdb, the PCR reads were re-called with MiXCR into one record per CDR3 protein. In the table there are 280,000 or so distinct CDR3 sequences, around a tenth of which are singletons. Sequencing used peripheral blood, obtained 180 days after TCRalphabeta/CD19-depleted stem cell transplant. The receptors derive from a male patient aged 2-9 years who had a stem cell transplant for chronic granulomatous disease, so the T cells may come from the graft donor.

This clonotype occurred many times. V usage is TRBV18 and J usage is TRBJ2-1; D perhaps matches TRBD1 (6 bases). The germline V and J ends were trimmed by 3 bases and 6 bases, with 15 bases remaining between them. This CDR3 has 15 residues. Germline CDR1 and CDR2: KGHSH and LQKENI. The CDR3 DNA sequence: TGTGCCAGCTCACCTTCAGGGGTGTACGGCAATGAGCAGTTCTTC. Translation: CASSPSGVYGNEQFF.

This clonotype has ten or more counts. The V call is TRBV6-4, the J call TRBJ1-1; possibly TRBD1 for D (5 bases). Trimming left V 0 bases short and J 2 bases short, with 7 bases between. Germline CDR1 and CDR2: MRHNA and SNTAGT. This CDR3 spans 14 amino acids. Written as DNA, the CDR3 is TGTGCCAGCAGTGACTCGGGGGAAAACACTGAAGCTTTCTTT. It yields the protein CASSDSGENTEAFF.

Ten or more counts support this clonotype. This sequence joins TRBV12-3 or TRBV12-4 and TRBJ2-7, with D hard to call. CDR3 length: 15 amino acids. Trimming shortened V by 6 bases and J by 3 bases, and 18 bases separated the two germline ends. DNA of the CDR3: TGTGCCAGCAGCCGAAAGGCAGTCCATTACTACGAGCAGTACTTC. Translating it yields CASSRKAVHYYEQYF.

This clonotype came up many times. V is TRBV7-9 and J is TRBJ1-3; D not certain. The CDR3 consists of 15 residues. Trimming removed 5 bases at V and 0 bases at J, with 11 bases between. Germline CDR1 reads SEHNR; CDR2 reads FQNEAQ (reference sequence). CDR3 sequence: CASSPPPVSGNTIYF. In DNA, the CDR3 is TGTGCCAGCAGCCCGCCGCCTGTCTCTGGAAACACCATATATTTT.

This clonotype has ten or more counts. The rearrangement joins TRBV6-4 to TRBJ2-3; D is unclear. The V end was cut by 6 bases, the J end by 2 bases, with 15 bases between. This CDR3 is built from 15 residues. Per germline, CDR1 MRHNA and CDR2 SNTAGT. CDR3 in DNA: TGTGCCAGCAGAGAAGCAAGCAGCGACACAGATACGCAGTATTTT. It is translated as CASREASSDTDTQYF.

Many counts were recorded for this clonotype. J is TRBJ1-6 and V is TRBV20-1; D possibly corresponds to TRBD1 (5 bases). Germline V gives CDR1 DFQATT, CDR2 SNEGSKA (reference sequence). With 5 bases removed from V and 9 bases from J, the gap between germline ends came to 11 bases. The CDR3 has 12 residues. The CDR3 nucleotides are TGCAGTGCTCGGGACTCTGGTTCACCCCTCCACTTT. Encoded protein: CSARDSGSPLHF.

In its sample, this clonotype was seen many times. Here the CDR3 reads CASSNGLPAETGELFF. The CDR3 DNA reads as TGTGCCAGCAGCAACGGACTTCCGGCAGAGACCGGGGAGCTGTTTTTT. The chain joins TRBV7-9 to TRBJ2-2; possible D gene TRBD2, 5 bases. V lost 5 bases and J 5 bases, leaving 18 bases between the germline ends. The germline V gene has CDR1 SEHNR and CDR2 FQNEAQ (reference sequence). The CDR3 covers 16 residues.

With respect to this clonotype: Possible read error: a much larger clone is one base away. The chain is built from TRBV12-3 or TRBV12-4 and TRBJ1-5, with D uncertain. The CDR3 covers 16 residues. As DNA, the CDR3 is TGTCCCAGCAGTTTGTATCAGGCCCTTAGCAATCAGCCCCAGCATTTT. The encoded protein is CPSSLYQALSNQPQHF.

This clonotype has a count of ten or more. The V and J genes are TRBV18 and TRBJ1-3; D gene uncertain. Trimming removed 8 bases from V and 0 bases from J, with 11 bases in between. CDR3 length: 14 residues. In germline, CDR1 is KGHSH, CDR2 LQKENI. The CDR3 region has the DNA TGTGCCAGCCAAGACCCCCGCTCTGGAAACACCATATATTTT. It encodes CASQDPRSGNTIYF.

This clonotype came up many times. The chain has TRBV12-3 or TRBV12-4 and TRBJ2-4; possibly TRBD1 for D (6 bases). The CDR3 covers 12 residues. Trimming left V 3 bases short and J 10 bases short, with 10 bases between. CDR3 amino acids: CASSFTGTIQYF. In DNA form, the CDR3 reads TGTGCCAGCAGTTTTACAGGGACGATTCAGTACTTC.

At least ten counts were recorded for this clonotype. The CDR3 region is CASSLEVTRTNLDTYEQYF. The CDR3 nucleotides read TGTGCCAGCAGCTTAGAGGTGACTAGGACCAATTTGGATACCTACGAGCAGTACTTC. The chain employs TRBV7-8 and TRBJ2-7, with a weak D call TRBD2 (6 bases). Trimming took off 1 base at V and 2 bases at J, with 24 bases between the two ends. The germline CDR1 and CDR2 sequences are SGHVS and FQNEAQ. CDR3 size: 19 residues.

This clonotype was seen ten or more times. This chain's CDR3 is CASSPTTGGPGNTIYF. The CDR3 nucleotides are TGTGCCAGCAGTCCAACGACAGGGGGCCCTGGAAACACCATATATTTT. This chain links TRBV12-3 or TRBV12-4 with TRBJ1-3; 10 positions match TRBD1. Trimming at V came to 5 bases and at J to 2 bases, leaving 6 bases not matched to a gene. The CDR3 extends over 16 amino acids.

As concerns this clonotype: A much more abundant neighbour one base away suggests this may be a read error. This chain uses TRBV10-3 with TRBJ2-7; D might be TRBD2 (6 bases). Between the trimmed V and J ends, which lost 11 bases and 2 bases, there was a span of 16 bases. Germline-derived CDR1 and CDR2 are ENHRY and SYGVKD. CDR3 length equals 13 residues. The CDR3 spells CAPKGGGTYEQYF. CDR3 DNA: TGTGCCCCCAAGGGAGGTGGGACCTACGAGCAGTACTTC.